Shown below are 25 T cell receptor beta chains from a single sample sequenced in a study of T cell responses to AZD1222 COVID-19 vaccine. Produced via immunoSEQ multiplex PCR; TCRdb's table is partial and in-frame only. The sample shows roughly 110,000 clones, about 90% of them seen only once. This specimen consisted of peripheral blood, obtained on day 0 of AZD1222 vaccination. The receptors were gathered from an adult in good health.

This chain connects TRBV20-1 to TRBJ2-1; D perhaps matches TRBD2 (5 bases). CDR3 size: 10 residues. The V gene's germline CDR1 is DFQATT and CDR2 SNEGSKA (reference sequence). CDR3: CRRTLNEQFF. CDR3 bases: TGCAGGCGGACTTTGAATGAGCAGTTCTTC.

The chain combines TRBV20-1 with TRBJ2-5; D might be TRBD1 (6 bases). With 3 bases removed from V and 3 bases from J, the gap between germline ends came to 20 bases. This CDR3 has 16 residues. Germline CDR1 DFQATT, CDR2 SNEGSKA (reference sequence). The CDR3 DNA reads as TGCAGTGCTAGTACCCCCAGGGGACGAAGAGAAGAGACCCAGTACTTC. Translated, it gives CSASTPRGRREETQYF.

The table lists this clone with a count of one. The chain joins TRBV2 to TRBJ1-2; 7 nucleotides align to TRBD1. The CDR3 covers 16 residues. Germline values: CDR1 SNHLY, CDR2 FYNNEI. V lost 7 bases to trimming and J lost 4 bases; unmatched junction nucleotides: 15. DNA of the CDR3: TGTGCCAGCACAGAACCCCGGGACAGAGTAATCTATGGCTACACCTTC. Translating it yields CASTEPRDRVIYGYTF. Supplemented by reference TRBV2 and TRBJ1-2, the full variable domain reads EPEVTQTPSHQVTQMGQEVILRCVPISNHLYFYWYRQILGQKVEFLVSFYNNEISEKSEIFDDQFSVERPDGSNFTLKIRSTKLEDSAMYFCASTEPRDRVIYGYTFGSGTRLTVV.

This clone was recorded only once. The J gene is TRBJ1-5, the V gene TRBV3-1 (or the pseudogene TRBV3-2); D is possibly TRBD1 (5 bases). The germline V and J ends were trimmed by 4 bases and 0 bases, with 19 bases remaining between them. CDR3 length: 18 residues. Germline V CDR1 and CDR2: LGHDT, YNNKEL (reference sequence). The CDR3 nucleotides read TGTGCCAGCAGCCCAGACCGCTTGGGACCTTATAGCAATCAGCCCCAGCATTTT. It specifies CASSPDRLGPYSNQPQHF.

This chain connects TRBV10-3 to TRBJ1-5, with 7 positions matching TRBD1. CDR3 length equals 14 residues. The V and J ends lost 6 bases and 4 bases, in that order; junction bases with no gene match: 6. Germline-derived CDR1 and CDR2 are ENHRY and SYGVKD. As DNA, the CDR3 is TGTGCCATCAGCGGGACAGAGGGAAATCAGCCCCAGCATTTT. It encodes CAISGTEGNQPQHF.

This sequence joins TRBV5-1 and TRBJ1-3; 8 bases match TRBD1. The V gene's germline CDR1 is SGHRS and CDR2 YFSETQ. CDR3 length equals 18 residues. J was trimmed by 3 bases and V by 4 bases; bases with no gene match: 15. The CDR3 sequence: CASSPEGRQGSYGNTIYF. The CDR3 region has the DNA TGCGCCAGCAGCCCCGAAGGGAGACAGGGGTCTTATGGAAACACCATATATTTT. The full variable domain, its missing parts supplied by reference TRBV5-1 and TRBJ1-3, is KAGVTQTPRYLIKTRGQQVTLSCSPISGHRSVSWYQQTPGQGLQFLFEYFSETQRNKGNFPGRFSGRQFSNSRSEMNVSTLELGDSALYLCASSPEGRQGSYGNTIYFGEGSWLTVV.

This chain connects TRBV12-5 to TRBJ1-2; 8 bases are a match to TRBD1. The trim removed 4 bases at V and 4 bases at J, leaving 8 bases unmatched. The CDR3 is made up of 15 amino acids. Germline CDR1 reads LGHNT; CDR2 reads FRNRAP. CDR3 region: CASGSGQGGVYGYTF. CDR3 DNA sequence: TGTGCTAGTGGTTCTGGACAGGGTGGGGTCTATGGCTACACCTTC.

The genes are TRBV6-5 and TRBJ1-6, with 7 bases matching TRBD1. V trimming: 4 bases; J trimming: 6 bases; junction bases outside the gene matches: 6. Germline CDR1 MNHEY, CDR2 SVGAGI. The CDR3 consists of 15 residues. In DNA form, the CDR3 reads TGTGCCAGCAGTTCCCGGGACAGAAGTAATTCACCCCTCCACTTT. As protein: CASSSRDRSNSPLHF.

The V gene is TRBV7-7, the J gene TRBJ2-5, with 11 bases fitting TRBD2. Germline lookup yields CDR1 SSHAT and CDR2 FNYEAQ (reference sequence). V shed 4 bases and J 7 bases; nucleotides not matched to a gene: 8. The CDR3 has 15 amino acids. CDR3 region: CASSSVAGGLGTQYF. The CDR3 DNA follows: TGTGCCAGCAGCTCCGTAGCGGGGGGGCTGGGGACCCAGTACTTC.

J is TRBJ2-7 and V is TRBV5-1; D unresolved. The CDR3 has 14 residues. V was trimmed by 2 bases and J by 0 bases, leaving 9 bases between them. Per germline, CDR1 SGHRS and CDR2 YFSETQ. CDR3 loop: CASSLETYSYEQYF. CDR3 bases: TGCGCCAGCAGCTTAGAGACTTACTCCTACGAGCAGTACTTC.

In this sample, this clone turned up once. The chain links TRBV7-3 to TRBJ2-3, with 8 bases that match TRBD2. Germline-derived CDR1 and CDR2 are SGHTA and FQGTGA. The CDR3 covers 18 residues. The V gene end was trimmed by 2 bases and the J gene end by 4 bases; junction bases not matched to a gene: 14. CDR3 DNA: TGTGCCAGCAGCTTATCCCCGGAGTCGGGGGGGGCGTCAGATACGCAGTATTTT. Protein sequence: CASSLSPESGGASDTQYF.

The rearrangement links TRBV13 to TRBJ1-6; 9 positions match TRBD1. This CDR3 contains 16 residues. The germline V gene encodes CDR1 PRHDT and CDR2 FYEKMQ (reference sequence). V trimming: 5 bases; J trimming: 9 bases; junction bases outside the gene matches: 11. In nucleotides, the CDR3 is TGTGCCAGCAGCCCAGCCGGGACAGGGTTAAGTTCACCCCTCCACTTT. This gives the protein CASSPAGTGLSSPLHF.

The genes are TRBV7-9 and TRBJ2-2; D not resolved. Trimming took 5 bases from V and 4 from J, leaving 14 bases between them. Germline V gene data show CDR1 as SEHNR and CDR2 as FQNEAQ (reference sequence). The CDR3 is 15 residues long. CDR3 nucleotides: TGTGCCAGCAGCCTCAGGCGGATCGTCACCGGGGAGCTGTTTTTT. Residues: CASSLRRIVTGELFF.

The chain combines TRBV3-1 (or the pseudogene TRBV3-2) with TRBJ2-7; the match to TRBD1 covers 10 bases. The germline gives CDR1 LGHDT, CDR2 YNNKEL (reference sequence). The V and J ends lost 4 bases and 1 base, in that order; junction bases with no gene match: 4. CDR3 length: 15 residues. The CDR3: CASSRRQGASYEQYF. In nucleotides, the CDR3 is TGTGCCAGCAGCCGCCGACAGGGGGCGTCCTACGAGCAGTACTTC.

For the CDR3, the DNA is TGTGCCAGCAGCTTAGCCCTAAACCCCTGGGATACGCAGTATTTT. This sequence encodes CASSLALNPWDTQYF. The chain is built from TRBV7-2 and TRBJ2-3; no definite D call. The germline V gene has CDR1 SGHTA and CDR2 FQGNSA. The CDR3 is 15 residues long. Trimming stripped 0 bases from V and 6 bases from J, with 13 bases between.

The V call is TRBV5-4, the J call TRBJ2-1; no clear D gene. There are 11 residues in the CDR3. Trimming took off 1 base at V and 5 bases at J, with 1 base between the two ends. Germline V gives CDR1 SGHNT, CDR2 YYREEE (reference sequence). CDR3 DNA sequence: TGTGCCAGCAGCTTGAACAATGAGCAGTTCTTC. Translation gives CASSLNNEQFF.

This chain uses TRBV9 with TRBJ1-2; 7 nucleotides match TRBD1. CDR1 SGDLS and CDR2 YYNGEE come from the germline V gene. This CDR3 region has 15 residues. V trimming: 1 base; J trimming: 6 bases; junction bases outside the gene matches: 9. DNA for the CDR3: TGTGCCAGCAGCGTAAAAGGCAGACAGGGCGATGGCTACACCTTC. Translation gives CASSVKGRQGDGYTF.

V is TRBV24-1 and J is TRBJ1-2; D is uncertain. The V gene lost 0 bases and the J gene lost 2 bases, with 18 bases spanning the gap. CDR1 and CDR2 (germline): KGHDR, SFDVKD. This CDR3 spans 18 amino acids. CDR3 in amino acids: CATSDLREIPGQNYGYTF. Here the CDR3 DNA reads TGTGCCACCAGTGATTTGAGGGAGATACCGGGTCAAAACTATGGCTACACCTTC.

The chain is built from TRBV15 and TRBJ1-1; D is perhaps TRBD1 (5 bases). CDR1 and CDR2 (germline): LNHNV, YYDKDF (reference sequence). CDR3 length: 13 amino acids. V dropped 0 bases and J dropped 12 bases, with 14 bases sitting between them. In DNA form, the CDR3 reads TGTGCCACCAGCAGAGATCTGAGGGGAACGACTTTCTTT. Translated, it gives CATSRDLRGTTFF.

This rearrangement joins TRBV20-1 to TRBJ2-5; D unclear. Trimming removed 3 bases at V and 2 bases at J, with 7 bases between. This CDR3 spans 12 amino acids. Germline V gene lookup returns CDR1 DFQATT and CDR2 SNEGSKA (reference sequence). The CDR3 DNA reads TGCAGTGCTAGTGACACACAAGAGACCCAGTACTTC. This translates into CSASDTQETQYF.

The chain recombines TRBV2 with TRBJ1-4; no firm D call. This CDR3 has 12 amino acids. Between the trimmed V and J ends, which lost 4 bases and 7 bases, there was a span of 7 bases. CDR1 is SNHLY and CDR2 is FYNNEI in the germline V gene. The DNA for the CDR3 is TGTGCCAGCAGTGTGATCGCTGAAAAACTGTTTTTT. Its protein is CASSVIAEKLFF.

Concerning this clone itself: Other DNA sequences in the sample encode the same CDR3. This chain uses TRBV18 with TRBJ2-7, with TRBD2 matching 7 bases. CDR3 length equals 15 residues. V lost 3 bases, J lost 2 bases, and 7 bases stayed unmatched. CDR1 is KGHSH and CDR2 is LQKENI in the germline V gene. Here the CDR3 reads CASSPTSGATYEQYF. Here the CDR3 DNA reads TGTGCCAGCTCACCCACGAGCGGGGCGACCTACGAGCAGTACTTC.

V is TRBV3-1 (or the pseudogene TRBV3-2) and J is TRBJ1-2; no clear D. The CDR3 loop spans 15 amino acids. CDR1 and CDR2 from the germline V gene are LGHDT and YNNKEL (reference sequence). The germline V and J ends were trimmed by 4 bases and 1 base, with 13 bases remaining between them. The CDR3 protein is CASSRGEGGNYGYTF. CDR3 in DNA: TGTGCCAGCAGCCGCGGAGAGGGTGGTAACTATGGCTACACCTTC.

The CDR3 region is CASSLTSNQPQHF. The CDR3 bases are TGTGCCAGCAGTTTAACTAGCAATCAGCCCCAGCATTTT. The rearrangement joins TRBV6-5 to TRBJ1-5; D unresolved. Germline V gene lookup returns CDR1 MNHEY and CDR2 SVGAGI. Between the trimmed V and J ends, which lost 4 bases and 0 bases, there was a span of 4 bases. The CDR3 is made up of 13 amino acids.

This chain connects TRBV6-5 to TRBJ1-2; D is uncertain. V shed 0 bases and J shed 0 bases, with 11 bases lying between them. Germline V CDR1 and CDR2: MNHEY, SVGAGI. CDR3 length equals 16 residues. This chain's CDR3 is CASSYSMPGPNYGYTF. CDR3 in DNA: TGTGCCAGCAGTTACTCGATGCCAGGACCTAACTATGGCTACACCTTC.